This is a list of T cell receptor beta chains from one sample in a study of cytomegalovirus exposure and HLA in healthy donors. Libraries were prepared by immunoSEQ multiplex PCR; TCRdb keeps only in-frame clonotypes and omits some of them. Recorded for this sample: 65,000 to 80,000 clones. Sequenced: PBMCs. Every receptor here comes from a man aged 25-45 years in good health and CMV-seronegative. Both conserved end residues are part of each CDR3. The order of the fields is D gene, CDR3 length, V gene, J gene, CDR3 DNA, CDR3 protein. The D gene is left open where the match is weak.

TRBD2	16	TRBV11-2	TRBJ2-2	TGTGCCAGCAGCTTCTCGACTAGCCTTAACACCGGGGAGCTGTTTTTT	CASSFSTSLNTGELFF
-	12	TRBV29-1	TRBJ1-2	TGCAGCGTTGAGTTTTCTCTTCGGGGCTACACCTTC	CSVEFSLRGYTF
TRBD1	14	TRBV30	TRBJ2-2	TGTGCCTGGGACAGGGGAGTTAACACCGGGGAGCTGTTTTTT	CAWDRGVNTGELFF
-	14	TRBV7-2	TRBJ1-5	TGTGCCAGCAGCTTGTGGCCGGGTGAGCAGCCCCAGCATTTT	CASSLWPGEQPQHF
-	14	TRBV5-1	TRBJ2-3	TGCGCCAGCAGCTGGGGACAAAACACAGATACGCAGTATTTT	CASSWGQNTDTQYF
TRBD1	16	TRBV25-1	TRBJ2-7	TGTGCCAGCAGCCACCGAGGGGGACAGGGGTTCCACGAGCAGTACTTC	CASSHRGGQGFHEQYF
TRBD2	17	TRBV4-1	TRBJ2-1	TGCGCCAGCAGCCAAGTGGGAGGGGCAAACTCCTACAATGAGCAGTTCTTC	CASSQVGGANSYNEQFF
-	18	TRBV4-3	TRBJ1-5	TGCGCCAGCAGCCAAGAGAGAGGTAGGGCACAGGCCCATCAGCCCCAGCATTTT	CASSQERGRAQAHQPQHF
-	16	TRBV15	TRBJ2-5	TGTGCCACCAGCAGAGATTGGGGAGACGGGATAGAGACCCAGTACTTC	CATSRDWGDGIETQYF
-	13	TRBV11-2	TRBJ2-5	TGTGCCAGCAGCCGCGGGGACCAAGAGACCCAGTACTTC	CASSRGDQETQYF
TRBD1	14	TRBV9	TRBJ2-7	TGTGCCAGCAGCGTAACAGGGGCCTCCTACGAGCAGTACTTC	CASSVTGASYEQYF
TRBD1	15	TRBV27	TRBJ1-2	TGTGCCAGCACCTCCCGGGACAGGGGACTCTATGGCTACACCTTC	CASTSRDRGLYGYTF
-	14	TRBV5-1	TRBJ1-5	TGCGCCAGCAGCCCCTGGGGGGGAGATCAGCCCCAGCATTTT	CASSPWGGDQPQHF
-	12	TRBV6-1	TRBJ2-7	TGTGCCAGCAATCAAATCTCCTACGAGCAGTACTTC	CASNQISYEQYF
TRBD2	15	TRBV18	TRBJ2-7	TGTGCCAGCTCTACGCGGGGGGCCCCTGTAGTCGAGCAGTACTTC	CASSTRGAPVVEQYF
-	14	TRBV9	TRBJ2-5	TGTGCCAGCAGCGTAGGTTCGCTACAAGAGACCCAGTACTTC	CASSVGSLQETQYF
-	12	TRBV5-6	TRBJ1-6	TGTGCCAGCATGGGGCGCGGTTCACCCCTCCACTTT	CASMGRGSPLHF
-	12	TRBV29-1	TRBJ1-2	TGCAGCGTTGAAGAGGGCTTTTATGGCTACACCTTC	CSVEEGFYGYTF
TRBD1	16	TRBV18	TRBJ1-4	TGTGCCAGCTCACTGGGACAGATTGCAACTAATGAAAAACTGTTTTTT	CASSLGQIATNEKLFF
-	16	TRBV6-6	TRBJ1-5	TGTGCCAGCAGCACGACCCCGGGGGTCGGCAATCAGCCCCAGCATTTT	CASSTTPGVGNQPQHF
-	13	TRBV5-5	TRBJ1-2	TGTGCCAGCAGCCCCGACAGCCTCTATGGCTACACCTTC	CASSPDSLYGYTF
-	14	TRBV7-2	TRBJ1-2	TGTGCCAGCAGCTTAGAAGGGAGGCGATCCGGCTACACCTTC	CASSLEGRRSGYTF
-	13	TRBV5-1	TRBJ1-2	TGCGCCAGCAGCTTGGACGAGGTCTATGGCTACAACTTC	CASSLDEVYGYNF
TRBD1	16	TRBV7-2	TRBJ1-1	TGTGCCAGCAGCTCCGTCCCCAACAGGGGAAGGACTGAAGCTTTCTTT	CASSSVPNRGRTEAFF
-	14	TRBV9	TRBJ2-3	TGTGCCAGCAGCACGATGCAGGGAGGAGATACGCAGTATTTT	CASSTMQGGDTQYF
TRBD1	19	TRBV4-2	TRBJ2-5	TGTGCCAGCAGCCAGACGAGGCCAGACAGGGCCCTATCTGGGGAGACCCAGTACTTC	CASSQTRPDRALSGETQYF
TRBD2	15	TRBV5-4	TRBJ2-7	TGTGCCAGCAGCCTCAGGAAGCGGGGCTCCTACGAGCAGTACTTC	CASSLRKRGSYEQYF
TRBD1	19	TRBV6-1	TRBJ1-1	TGTGCCAGCAGTGATCTAAGTGATTGGGACAGGGGGCCGGGGACTGAAGCTTTCTTT	CASSDLSDWDRGPGTEAFF
-	15	TRBV30	TRBJ1-4	TGTGCCTGGAGTGTGTCGGGGGACTTCAACGAAAAACTGTTTTTT	CAWSVSGDFNEKLFF
-	14	TRBV7-6	TRBJ2-2	TGTGCCAGCAGTCGCGCCCAGAACACCGGGGAGCTGTTTTTT	CASSRAQNTGELFF
-	16	TRBV11-3	TRBJ2-2	TGTGCCAGCAGCTTAGCTCTCGGGACAAACACCGGGGAGCTGTTTTTT	CASSLALGTNTGELFF
TRBD1	15	TRBV5-1	TRBJ1-1	TGCGCCAGCAGCGGGTCACAGGGGAGACTCACTGAAGCTTTCTTT	CASSGSQGRLTEAFF
-	14	TRBV5-1	TRBJ1-1	TGCGCCAGCAGCTTGTGGTCCGGGGATACTGAAGCTTTCTTT	CASSLWSGDTEAFF
TRBD2	16	TRBV9	TRBJ2-2	TGTGCCAGCAGCGTAGCGTCTAGCGGGAGTGCGGGGGAGCTGTTTTTT	CASSVASSGSAGELFF
-	15	TRBV7-8	TRBJ1-5	TGTGCCAGCGAGGAGCGTGACGATCACAATCAGCCCCAGCATTTT	CASEERDDHNQPQHF
-	14	TRBV19	TRBJ1-2	TGTGCCAGTAGTATCCCGGACTGGGACTATGGCTACACCTTC	CASSIPDWDYGYTF
-	17	TRBV4-3	TRBJ2-5	TGCGCCAGCAGCCAATTTCTAAGCGCAAATAAACAAGAGACCCAGTACTTC	CASSQFLSANKQETQYF
-	13	TRBV4-3	TRBJ2-7	TGCGCCAGCAGCCAGGACACCTCCTACGAGCAGTACTTC	CASSQDTSYEQYF
-	13	TRBV5-6	TRBJ2-6	TGTGCCAGCAGCTTCACTGGGGCCAACGTCCTGACTTTC	CASSFTGANVLTF
-	14	TRBV5-4	TRBJ2-1	TGTGCCAGCAGCTACCCGACAGTAAGCAATGAGCAGTTCTTC	CASSYPTVSNEQFF
TRBD1	15	TRBV23-1	TRBJ2-7	TGCGCCAGCAGTCAATATGGACAGGGCGGCTACGAGCAGTACTTC	CASSQYGQGGYEQYF
-	17	TRBV5-6	TRBJ1-2	TGTGCCAGCAGCTTGGTAGGTGGTTCCAGGGCTGACTATGGCTACACCTTC	CASSLVGGSRADYGYTF
-	12	TRBV5-1	TRBJ2-7	TGCGCCAGCACGGGGGGCGGCTACGAGCAGTACTTC	CASTGGGYEQYF
-	13	TRBV7-9	TRBJ2-2	TGTGCCAGCAGCCCGGAGGGGTTCGGGGAGCTGTTTTTT	CASSPEGFGELFF
TRBD1	14	TRBV5-1	TRBJ1-3	TGCGCCAGCAGCCCCGGACAGGGTGGAAACACCATATATTTT	CASSPGQGGNTIYF
-	13	TRBV11-2	TRBJ1-1	TGTGCCAGCAGCTTAGGCGGTAACACTGAAGCTTTCTTT	CASSLGGNTEAFF
TRBD1	10	TRBV6-6	TRBJ1-1	TGTGCCAGCACCGACAGGGGAGCTTTCTTT	CASTDRGAFF
-	19	TRBV6-1	TRBJ2-6	TGTGCCAGCAGTGCCCGAAGGTCACAGGGCAACTCTGGGGCCAACGTCCTGACTTTC	CASSARRSQGNSGANVLTF
TRBD1	13	TRBV19	TRBJ2-7	TGTGCCAAAGACAGGGATTCCCCTTACGAGCAGTACTTC	CAKDRDSPYEQYF
-	12	TRBV11-2	TRBJ1-2	TGTGCCAGCAGCTTTACAGGGAGCGGCTACACCTTC	CASSFTGSGYTF
-	14	TRBV27	TRBJ2-7	TGTGCCAGCAGTAAATTCGGAGGGGACTACGAGCAGTACTTC	CASSKFGGDYEQYF
TRBD1	15	TRBV18	TRBJ1-2	TGTGCCAGCTCACGGACAGGGGGCATCGACTATGGCTACACCTTC	CASSRTGGIDYGYTF
-	10	TRBV2	TRBJ2-5	TGTGCCAGCTCACTAGGGACCCAGTACTTC	CASSLGTQYF
TRBD1	15	TRBV5-1	TRBJ2-3	TGCGCCAGCAGCTTCTCCGGGACAGGGGGGGATACGCAGTATTTT	CASSFSGTGGDTQYF
-	15	TRBV4-3	TRBJ1-5	TGCGCCAGCAGCCAAGATGGTATGGTAGGGAGGCCCCAGCATTTT	CASSQDGMVGRPQHF
-	18	TRBV19	TRBJ1-5	TGTGCCAGTAGTATAGCCACGCCCGGGTGGGGAGGCAATCAGCCCCAGCATTTT	CASSIATPGWGGNQPQHF